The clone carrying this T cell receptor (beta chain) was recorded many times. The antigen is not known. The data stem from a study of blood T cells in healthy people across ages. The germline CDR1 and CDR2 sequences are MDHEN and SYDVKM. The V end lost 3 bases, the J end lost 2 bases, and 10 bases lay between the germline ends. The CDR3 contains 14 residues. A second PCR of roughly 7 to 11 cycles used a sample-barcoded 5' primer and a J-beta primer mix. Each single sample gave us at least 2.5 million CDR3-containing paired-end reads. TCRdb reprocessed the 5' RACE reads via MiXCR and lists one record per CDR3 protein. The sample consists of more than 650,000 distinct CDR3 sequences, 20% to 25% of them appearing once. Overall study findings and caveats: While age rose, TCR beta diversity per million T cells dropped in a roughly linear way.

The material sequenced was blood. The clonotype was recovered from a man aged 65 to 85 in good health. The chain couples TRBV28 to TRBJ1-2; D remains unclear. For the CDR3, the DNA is TGTGCCAGCAGTTTCAGCGACGGAAACTATGGCTACACCTTC. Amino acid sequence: CASSFSDGNYGYTF.